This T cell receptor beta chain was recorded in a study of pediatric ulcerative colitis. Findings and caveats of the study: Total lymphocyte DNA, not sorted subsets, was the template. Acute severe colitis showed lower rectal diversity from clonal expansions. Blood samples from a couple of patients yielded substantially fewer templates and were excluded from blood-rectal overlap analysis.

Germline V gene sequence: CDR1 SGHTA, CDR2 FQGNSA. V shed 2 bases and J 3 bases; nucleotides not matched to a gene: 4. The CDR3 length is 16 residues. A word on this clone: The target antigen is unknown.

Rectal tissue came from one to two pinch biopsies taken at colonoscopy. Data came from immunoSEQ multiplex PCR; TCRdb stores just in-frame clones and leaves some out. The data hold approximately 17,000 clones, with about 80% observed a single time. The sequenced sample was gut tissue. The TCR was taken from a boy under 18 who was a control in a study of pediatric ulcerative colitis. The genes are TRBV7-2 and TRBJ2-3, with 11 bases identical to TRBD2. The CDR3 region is CASSLTSGGGTDTQYF. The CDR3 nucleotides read TGTGCCAGCAGCTTAACTAGCGGGGGCGGTACAGATACGCAGTATTTT.